The 27 T cell receptor beta chains given below trace back to one sample, sequenced in a study of blood T cell repertoires in COVID-19. Sequencing was performed with immunoSEQ multiplex PCR; in TCRdb, only in-frame clones are kept and a portion is missing. This sample has 250,000 to 400,000 clones, with 85% found just once. Input material: PBMCs or T cells enriched from blood (not recorded which). Every receptor here comes from a woman in her twenties or thirties who had been exposed to COVID-19.

The chain is built from TRBV7-3 and TRBJ2-5, with D possibly matching TRBD2 (6 bases). The germline V and J ends were trimmed by 5 bases and 2 bases, with 9 bases remaining between them. Germline assignment: CDR1 SGHTA and CDR2 FQGTGA. This CDR3 spans 13 amino acids. CDR3 DNA: TGTGCCAGCAGCCGGGACTTGCAAGAGACCCAGTACTTC. Amino acid sequence: CASSRDLQETQYF. The complete variable domain, with remaining parts taken from reference TRBV7-3 and TRBJ2-5, reads GAGVSQTPSNKVTEKGKYVELRCDPISGHTALYWYRQSLGQGPEFLIYFQGTGAADDSGLPNDRFFAVRPEGSVSTLKIQRTERGDSAVYLCASSRDLQETQYFGPGTRLLVL.

This clone was counted many times. The V gene is TRBV28, the J gene TRBJ1-5; D gene unclear. Germline CDR1 and CDR2: MDHEN and SYDVKM. V lost 5 bases, J lost 3 bases, and 11 bases lay in between. The CDR3 is made up of 14 amino acids. The CDR3 here is CASSNGVDNQPQHF. CDR3 coding DNA: TGTGCCAGCAGTAATGGAGTAGACAATCAGCCCCAGCATTTT.

J is TRBJ2-3 and V is TRBV2, with 8 bases identical to TRBD2. V was clipped by 2 bases and J by 3 bases; unmatched bases: 7. The CDR3 contains 16 residues. Per the germline V gene, CDR1 is SNHLY and CDR2 is FYNNEI. The CDR3 DNA follows: TGTGCCAGCAGTGAAAGAAGCGGGGGATGGACAGATACGCAGTATTTT. Translating it yields CASSERSGGWTDTQYF.

The V and J genes are TRBV9 and TRBJ2-7; 9 bases agree with TRBD1. This CDR3 is 14 amino acids long. Losses at the gene ends were 4 bases for V and 1 base for J; bases not matched to a gene: 3. The germline CDR1 and CDR2 sequences are SGDLS and YYNGEE. CDR3 sequence reads: CASSSGQGSYEQYF. The CDR3 coding sequence is TGTGCCAGCAGCTCCGGACAGGGGTCCTACGAGCAGTACTTC. The full variable domain, with the rest looked up from reference TRBV9 and TRBJ2-7, is DSGVTQTPKHLITATGQRVTLRCSPRSGDLSVYWYQQSLDQGLQFLIQYYNGEERAKGNILERFSAQQFPDLHSELNLSSLELGDSALYFCASSSGQGSYEQYFGPGTRLTVT.

The chain carries TRBV5-1 and TRBJ1-6; 8 bases match TRBD1. This CDR3 has 15 amino acids. Germline V gene data show CDR1 as SGHRS and CDR2 as YFSETQ. V was clipped by 3 bases and J by 7 bases; unmatched bases: 6. The CDR3 here is CASSSRTGWNSPLHF. The CDR3 DNA reads TGCGCCAGCAGCTCCCGGACAGGGTGGAATTCACCCCTCCACTTT.

The rearrangement joins TRBV10-2 to TRBJ1-2, with 7 bases matching TRBD1. The length of the CDR3 is 16 residues. V was pared by 9 bases and J by 7 bases, with 20 bases of the junction left unmatched. CDR1 WSHSY and CDR2 SAAADI come from the germline V gene. The CDR3, as DNA: TGCGCCAGTCGCCTCCGACAGGGAGGCACGGCTGGTGGCTACACCTTC. This codes for CASRLRQGGTAGGYTF.

The chain uses TRBV6-5 and TRBJ2-2; D call uncertain. The V gene lost 6 bases and the J gene lost 4 bases, with 15 bases spanning the gap. This CDR3 is 15 amino acids long. The V gene's germline CDR1 is MNHEY and CDR2 SVGAGI. The CDR3 here is CASSPSRVVTGELFF. Here the CDR3 DNA reads TGTGCCAGCAGCCCGTCTCGGGTCGTCACCGGGGAGCTGTTTTTT.

The chain couples TRBV9 to TRBJ2-5; 7 nucleotides align to TRBD1. The junction had 6 bases not matched to a gene; V was cut back by 0 bases and J by 4 bases. The CDR3 has 15 amino acids. Looked up from germline, CDR1 is SGDLS and CDR2 is YYNGEE. The CDR3 nucleotides read TGTGCCAGCAGCGTAGGGACAGGAGGCAGAGAGACCCAGTACTTC. The encoded protein is CASSVGTGGRETQYF.

V usage is TRBV9 and J usage is TRBJ2-1, with 12 bases that match TRBD1. V gave up 0 bases and J gave up 9 bases; unmatched junction bases: 4. The CDR3 covers 15 residues. Germline CDR1 and CDR2: SGDLS and YYNGEE. The CDR3 here is CASSVEGQGAGEQFF. CDR3 sequence (DNA): TGTGCCAGCAGCGTAGAGGGACAGGGGGCAGGTGAGCAGTTCTTC.

This clone was picked up one time. The chain couples TRBV3-1 (or the pseudogene TRBV3-2) to TRBJ2-7; 8 nucleotides align to TRBD2. J gave up 2 bases and V 0 bases, and 6 bases lay outside the gene matches. Germline V CDR1 and CDR2: LGHDT, YNNKEL (reference sequence). The CDR3 totals 16 residues. CDR3 protein: CASSQDPSGRAYEQYF. The CDR3 nucleotides read TGTGCCAGCAGCCAAGATCCGAGCGGGAGAGCCTACGAGCAGTACTTC.

The V and J genes are TRBV29-1 and TRBJ1-6; weak D call: TRBD1 (5 bases). CDR3 length: 14 residues. Deletions cut 2 bases from V and 6 bases from J, with 11 bases between. In germline, CDR1 is SQVTM, CDR2 ANQGSEA. The CDR3 loop is CSVEFQGSNSPLHF. The CDR3 DNA sequence: TGCAGCGTTGAATTCCAGGGAAGTAATTCACCCCTCCACTTT.

The chain carries TRBV19 and TRBJ1-4, with 7 bases matching TRBD1. Germline assignment: CDR1 LNHDA and CDR2 SQIVND (reference sequence). The V segment lost 8 bases and the J segment 8 bases; nucleotides outside the gene matches: 14. The CDR3 extends over 15 amino acids. DNA of the CDR3: TGTGCCAGTCAGGACAGGCCGCAGGTCGACGAAAAACTGTTTTTT. Its translation: CASQDRPQVDEKLFF.

CDR3 nucleotide sequence: TGTGCCAGCAGCTACGGGACTAGCGGGGACCCGAAATTGGAGACCCAGTACTTC. Protein sequence: CASSYGTSGDPKLETQYF. The chain employs TRBV7-9 and TRBJ2-5, with 13 nucleotides matching TRBD2. CDR3 length: 18 amino acids. Germline V gene lookup returns CDR1 SEHNR and CDR2 FQNEAQ (reference sequence). V was clipped by 4 bases and J by 5 bases; unmatched bases: 13.

The chain uses TRBV3-1 (or the pseudogene TRBV3-2) and TRBJ1-3; D is possibly TRBD1 (6 bases). The ends were cut back, 4 bases at V and 9 bases at J, with 16 bases in the middle. Germline lookup yields CDR1 LGHDT and CDR2 YNNKEL (reference sequence). This CDR3 has 14 residues. The CDR3, as DNA: TGTGCCAGCAGCCCCCAAGACAGGAGAAGCACCATATATTTT. Translated, it gives CASSPQDRRSTIYF.

The chain employs TRBV5-4 and TRBJ2-1; 7 bases fit TRBD1. V lost 4 bases, J lost 2 bases, and 6 bases stayed unmatched. In germline, CDR1 is SGHNT, CDR2 YYREEE (reference sequence). This CDR3 has 15 residues. CDR3 amino acids: CASSRPGTAYNEQFF. The CDR3 bases are TGTGCCAGCAGCCGTCCGGGGACAGCCTACAATGAGCAGTTCTTC.

The chain is built from TRBV2 and TRBJ1-2; 9 bases fit TRBD1. V shed 8 bases and J 3 bases; nucleotides not matched to a gene: 10. The CDR3 has 15 amino acids. Germline assignment: CDR1 SNHLY and CDR2 FYNNEI. This CDR3 is CASVGTGGIDYGYTF. The DNA for the CDR3 is TGTGCCAGCGTAGGAACAGGGGGCATAGACTATGGCTACACCTTC.

The V gene is TRBV9, the J gene TRBJ2-7, with D uncertain. V gave up 0 bases and J gave up 2 bases, with 12 bases separating them. The germline CDR1 and CDR2 sequences are SGDLS and YYNGEE. The CDR3 contains 15 residues. The CDR3 DNA reads TGTGCCAGCAGCGTAGGACTCCTAAACACCTACGAGCAGTACTTC. It translates to CASSVGLLNTYEQYF.

V is TRBV19 and J is TRBJ2-1; 8 nucleotides agree with TRBD1. Trimming cost V 1 base and J 2 bases; bases outside gene matches: 1. The V gene's germline CDR1 is LNHDA and CDR2 SQIVND (reference sequence). The CDR3 loop spans 15 amino acids. The CDR3 reads CASSIAQGAYNEQFF. CDR3 DNA: TGTGCCAGTAGTATAGCACAGGGGGCCTACAATGAGCAGTTCTTC.

The rearrangement links TRBV7-9 to TRBJ1-1, with D unclear. CDR3 length equals 14 residues. Deletions cut 5 bases from V and 8 bases from J, with 18 bases between. The germline V gene has CDR1 SEHNR and CDR2 FQNEAQ (reference sequence). As DNA, the CDR3 is TGTGCCAGCAGCCCCCGGGAGGGCTATCAAGAAGCTTTCTTT. This gives the protein CASSPREGYQEAFF. Based on the CDR3 plus reference TRBV7-9 and TRBJ1-1, the full variable domain is DTGVSQNPRHKITKRGQNVTFRCDPISEHNRLYWYRQTLGQGPEFLTYFQNEAQLEKSRLLSDRFSAERPKGSFSTLEIQRTEQGDSAMYLCASSPREGYQEAFFGQGTRLTVV.

This chain uses TRBV9 with TRBJ1-5; D is perhaps TRBD1 (6 bases). V shed 0 bases and J shed 7 bases, with 11 bases lying between them. CDR1 and CDR2 from the germline V gene are SGDLS and YYNGEE. The CDR3 covers 14 residues. In DNA, the CDR3 is TGTGCCAGCAGCGTAGCAGGGGTGGGGCAGCCCCAGCATTTT. This sequence encodes CASSVAGVGQPQHF. The whole variable domain, filled in from reference TRBV9 and TRBJ1-5, reads DSGVTQTPKHLITATGQRVTLRCSPRSGDLSVYWYQQSLDQGLQFLIQYYNGEERAKGNILERFSAQQFPDLHSELNLSSLELGDSALYFCASSVAGVGQPQHFGDGTRLSIL.

This clone has only one observation. The chain is built from TRBV10-1 and TRBJ2-7, with 11 nucleotides matching TRBD1. The germline CDR1 and CDR2 sequences are WNHNN and SYGVQD (reference sequence). V lost 6 bases, J lost 4 bases, and 14 bases stayed unmatched. The CDR3 runs 17 residues. The chain's CDR3 is CASSRTGGRRGTYEQYF. The CDR3 DNA reads TGCGCCAGCAGCCGGACAGGGGGCCGCAGGGGGACATACGAGCAGTACTTC.

V and J are TRBV5-6 and TRBJ2-3; D uncertain. V was pared by 7 bases and J by 2 bases, with 5 bases between. Germline CDR1 and CDR2: SGHDT and YYEEEE. This CDR3 has 11 amino acids. Here the CDR3 reads CASSYTDTQYF. As DNA, the CDR3 is TGTGCCAGCTCGTACACAGATACGCAGTATTTT. Complete variable domain (other parts from reference TRBV5-6 and TRBJ2-3): DAGVTQSPTHLIKTRGQQVTLRCSPKSGHDTVSWYQQALGQGPQFIFQYYEEEERQRGNFPDRFSGHQFPNYSSELNVNALLLGDSALYLCASSYTDTQYFGPGTRLTVL.

The gene calls are TRBV11-3 and TRBJ1-1; D may be TRBD1 (5 bases). Germline V CDR1 and CDR2: SGHNT, YENEEA. The CDR3 has 14 residues. With 3 bases removed from V and 6 bases from J, the gap between germline ends came to 14 bases. The CDR3 sequence: CASSLGGPGAEAFF. The CDR3 DNA reads TGTGCCAGCAGCTTGGGGGGACCCGGGGCTGAAGCTTTCTTT.

The chain employs TRBV14 and TRBJ2-7; no clear D. This CDR3 spans 13 amino acids. In germline, CDR1 is SGHDN, CDR2 FVKESK. Trimming stripped 3 bases from V and 2 bases from J, with 8 bases between. In DNA form, the CDR3 reads TGTGCCAGCAGCCATGCAGGAACCTACGAGCAGTACTTC. It is translated as CASSHAGTYEQYF.

The chain carries TRBV6-5 and TRBJ1-1, with D uncertain. V was pared by 7 bases and J by 3 bases, with 15 bases between. The CDR3 runs to 14 residues. CDR1 is MNHEY, CDR2 SVGAGI, per germline. CDR3 DNA: TGTGCCAGCACCACAGAAGGTTCCCACACTGAAGCTTTCTTT. This sequence encodes CASTTEGSHTEAFF.

The J gene is TRBJ1-2, the V gene TRBV7-2, with a possible D match to TRBD1 (5 bases). The germline gives CDR1 SGHTA, CDR2 FQGNSA. Trimming removed 5 bases from V and 13 bases from J, with 23 bases in between. The CDR3 covers 14 residues. The CDR3 bases are TGTGCCAGCAGCCTCGGGGCGGGAAACCCAATGGCCACCTTC. Translating gives CASSLGAGNPMATF.

The V and J genes are TRBV6-2 or TRBV6-3 and TRBJ2-1, with TRBD1 as a possible D gene (5 bases). This CDR3 spans 19 amino acids. V was cut by 5 bases and J by 0 bases, with 23 bases left in between. Germline V gene data show CDR1 as MNHEY and CDR2 as SVGEGT. CDR3 in amino acids: CASSLTGQVHYLSYNEQFF. The CDR3, as DNA: TGTGCCAGCAGTCTTACAGGCCAGGTCCATTACCTCTCCTACAATGAGCAGTTCTTC.